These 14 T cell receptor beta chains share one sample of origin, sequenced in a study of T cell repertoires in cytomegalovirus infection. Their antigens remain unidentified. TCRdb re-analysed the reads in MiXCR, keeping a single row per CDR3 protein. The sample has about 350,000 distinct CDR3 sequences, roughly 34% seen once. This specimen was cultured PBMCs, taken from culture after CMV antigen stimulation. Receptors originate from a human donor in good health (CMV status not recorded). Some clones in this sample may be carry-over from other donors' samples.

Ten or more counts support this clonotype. For the CDR3, the DNA is TGTGCCAGCAGTTCCCGGGTTGCGGGACTCACAGATACGCAGTATTTT. This codes for CASSSRVAGLTDTQYF. This chain uses TRBV7-6 with TRBJ2-3; possible D gene TRBD2, 6 bases. Germline V gives CDR1 SGHVS, CDR2 FNYEAQ. Trimming removed 6 bases from V and 2 bases from J, with 18 bases in between. The CDR3 extends over 16 amino acids.

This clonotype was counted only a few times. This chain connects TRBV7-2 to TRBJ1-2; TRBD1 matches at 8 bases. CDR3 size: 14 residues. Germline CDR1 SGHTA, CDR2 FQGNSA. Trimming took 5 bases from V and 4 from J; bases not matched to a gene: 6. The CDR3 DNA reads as TGTGCCAGCAGCCCCACGGACAGGGTCTATGGCTACACCTTC. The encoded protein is CASSPTDRVYGYTF.

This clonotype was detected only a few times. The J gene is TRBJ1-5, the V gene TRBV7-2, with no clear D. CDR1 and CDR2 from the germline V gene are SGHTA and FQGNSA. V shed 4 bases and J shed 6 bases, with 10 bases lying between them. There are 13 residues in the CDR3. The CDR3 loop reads CASSSSMGQPQHF. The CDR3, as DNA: TGTGCCAGCAGCTCCTCCATGGGTCAGCCCCAGCATTTT.

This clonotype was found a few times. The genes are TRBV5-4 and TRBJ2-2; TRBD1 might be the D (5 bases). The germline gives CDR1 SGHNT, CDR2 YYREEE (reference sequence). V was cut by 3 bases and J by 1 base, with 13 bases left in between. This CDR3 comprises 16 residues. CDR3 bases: TGTGCCAGCAGCTCCGCCAGGGCGCTGAACACCGGGGAGCTGTTTTTT. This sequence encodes CASSSARALNTGELFF.

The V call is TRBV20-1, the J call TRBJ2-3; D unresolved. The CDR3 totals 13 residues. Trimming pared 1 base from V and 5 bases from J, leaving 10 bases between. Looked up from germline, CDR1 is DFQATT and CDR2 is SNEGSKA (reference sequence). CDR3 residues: CSARVHNEDTQYF. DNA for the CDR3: TGCAGTGCTAGAGTGCACAACGAAGATACGCAGTATTTT.

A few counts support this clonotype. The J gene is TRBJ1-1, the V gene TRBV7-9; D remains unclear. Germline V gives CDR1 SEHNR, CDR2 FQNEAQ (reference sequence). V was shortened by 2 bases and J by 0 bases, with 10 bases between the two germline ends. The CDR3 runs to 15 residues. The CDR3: CASSLRPALNTEAFF. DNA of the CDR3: TGTGCCAGCAGCTTAAGGCCAGCCTTGAACACTGAAGCTTTCTTT.

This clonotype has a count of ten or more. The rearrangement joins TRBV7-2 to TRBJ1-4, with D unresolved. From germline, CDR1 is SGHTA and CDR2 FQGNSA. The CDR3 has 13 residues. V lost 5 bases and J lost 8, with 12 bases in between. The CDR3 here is CASSPSGGEKLFF. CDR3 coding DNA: TGTGCCAGCAGCCCCTCCGGAGGGGAAAAACTGTTTTTT.

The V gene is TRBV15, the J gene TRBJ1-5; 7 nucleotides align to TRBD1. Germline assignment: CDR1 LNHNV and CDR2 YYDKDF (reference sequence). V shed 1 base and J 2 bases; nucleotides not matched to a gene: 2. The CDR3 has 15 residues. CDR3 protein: CATSRGQGGNQPQHF. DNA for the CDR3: TGTGCCACCAGCAGAGGACAGGGAGGCAATCAGCCCCAGCATTTT.

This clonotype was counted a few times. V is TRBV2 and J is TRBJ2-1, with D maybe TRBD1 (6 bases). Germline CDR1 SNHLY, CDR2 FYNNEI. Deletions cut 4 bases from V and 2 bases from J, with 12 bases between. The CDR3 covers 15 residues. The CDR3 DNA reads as TGTGCCAGCAGTGCGCGGACAGCGGCCTACAATGAGCAGTTCTTC. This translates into CASSARTAAYNEQFF.

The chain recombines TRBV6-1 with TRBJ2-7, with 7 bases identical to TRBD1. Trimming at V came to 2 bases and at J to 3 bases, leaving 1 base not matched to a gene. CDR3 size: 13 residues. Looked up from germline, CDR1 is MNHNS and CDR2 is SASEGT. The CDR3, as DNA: TGTGCCAGCAGTGAAAGGGACAGCTACGAGCAGTACTTC. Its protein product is CASSERDSYEQYF.

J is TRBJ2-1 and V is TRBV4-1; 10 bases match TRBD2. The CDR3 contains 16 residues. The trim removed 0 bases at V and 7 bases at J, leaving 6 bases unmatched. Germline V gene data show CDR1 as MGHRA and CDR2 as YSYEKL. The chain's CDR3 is CASSQEPGLARNEQFF. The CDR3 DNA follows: TGCGCCAGCAGCCAAGAACCGGGACTAGCGAGGAATGAGCAGTTCTTC.

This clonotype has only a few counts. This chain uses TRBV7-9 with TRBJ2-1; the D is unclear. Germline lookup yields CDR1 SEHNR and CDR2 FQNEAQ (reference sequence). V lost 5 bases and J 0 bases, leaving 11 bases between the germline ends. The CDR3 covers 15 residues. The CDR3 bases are TGTGCCAGCAGCCCGCAAATGGGCTCCTACAATGAGCAGTTCTTC. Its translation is CASSPQMGSYNEQFF.

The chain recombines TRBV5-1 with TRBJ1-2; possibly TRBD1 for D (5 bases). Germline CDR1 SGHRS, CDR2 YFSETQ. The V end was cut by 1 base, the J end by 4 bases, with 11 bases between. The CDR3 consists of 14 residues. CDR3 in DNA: TGCGCCAGCAGCTTGTCACAGGAAGGCTATGGCTACACCTTC. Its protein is CASSLSQEGYGYTF.

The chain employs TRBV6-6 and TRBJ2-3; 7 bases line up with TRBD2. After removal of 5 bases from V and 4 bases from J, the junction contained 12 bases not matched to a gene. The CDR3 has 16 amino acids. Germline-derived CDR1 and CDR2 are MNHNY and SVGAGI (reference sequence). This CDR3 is CASSRAGVLVADTQYF. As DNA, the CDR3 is TGTGCCAGCAGTCGTGCGGGAGTCCTTGTCGCAGATACGCAGTATTTT.